A single sample is the source of the 5 T cell receptor beta chains below, sequenced in a study of brain T cells in children with intractable seizures. The data were produced by immunoSEQ multiplex PCR, yet TCRdb's version contains in-frame clones alone and is incomplete. Of roughly 80,000 clones listed, 91% are singletons. The source was peripheral blood, collected at surgery. The receptors were gathered from a girl aged 2-9 years with Rasmussen encephalitis and intractable seizures.

The chain couples TRBV12-3 or TRBV12-4 to TRBJ2-7; 7 positions match TRBD2. V trimming: 6 bases; J trimming: 6 bases; junction bases outside the gene matches: 8. This CDR3 contains 13 residues. CDR3 coding DNA: TGTGCCAGCAGCTGGGGGTCGGGGGGCGAGCAGTACTTC. It codes for CASSWGSGGEQYF.

The chain couples TRBV28 to TRBJ1-2, with TRBD1 identical over 9 bases. The junction had 6 bases not matched to a gene; V was cut back by 3 bases and J by 4 bases. Germline loops: CDR1 MDHEN, CDR2 SYDVKM. The CDR3 spans 15 residues. CDR3 loop: CASSLTGGRGYGYTF. DNA for the CDR3: TGTGCCAGCAGTTTGACAGGGGGTAGGGGCTATGGCTACACCTTC.

The chain combines TRBV7-3 with TRBJ2-3; D may be TRBD2 (6 bases). Germline V CDR1 and CDR2: SGHTA, FQGTGA. Trimming took off 5 bases at V and 3 bases at J, with 9 bases between the two ends. The CDR3 contains 13 residues. In nucleotides, the CDR3 is TGTGCCAGCAGCCGACTAGGGACAGATACGCAGTATTTT. Protein sequence: CASSRLGTDTQYF. Variable domain in full (rest from reference TRBV7-3 and TRBJ2-3): GAGVSQTPSNKVTEKGKYVELRCDPISGHTALYWYRQSLGQGPEFLIYFQGTGAADDSGLPNDRFFAVRPEGSVSTLKIQRTERGDSAVYLCASSRLGTDTQYFGPGTRLTVL.

V is TRBV19 and J is TRBJ1-1; D unclear. The CDR3 consists of 13 residues. Trimming took off 3 bases at V and 1 base at J, with 6 bases between the two ends. Germline CDR1 is LNHDA and CDR2 is SQIVND (reference sequence). The CDR3 coding sequence is TGTGCCAGTAGTATGAGGGCGAACACTGAAGCTTTCTTT. This gives the protein CASSMRANTEAFF.

The genes are TRBV16 and TRBJ2-3; D gene unclear. Trimming left V 5 bases short and J 4 bases short, with 10 bases between. The CDR3 contains 13 residues. The germline V gene has CDR1 KGHSY and CDR2 FQNENV. CDR3 nucleotides: TGTGCCAGCAGCTACACAAGACCAGATACGCAGTATTTT. Its protein product is CASSYTRPDTQYF.